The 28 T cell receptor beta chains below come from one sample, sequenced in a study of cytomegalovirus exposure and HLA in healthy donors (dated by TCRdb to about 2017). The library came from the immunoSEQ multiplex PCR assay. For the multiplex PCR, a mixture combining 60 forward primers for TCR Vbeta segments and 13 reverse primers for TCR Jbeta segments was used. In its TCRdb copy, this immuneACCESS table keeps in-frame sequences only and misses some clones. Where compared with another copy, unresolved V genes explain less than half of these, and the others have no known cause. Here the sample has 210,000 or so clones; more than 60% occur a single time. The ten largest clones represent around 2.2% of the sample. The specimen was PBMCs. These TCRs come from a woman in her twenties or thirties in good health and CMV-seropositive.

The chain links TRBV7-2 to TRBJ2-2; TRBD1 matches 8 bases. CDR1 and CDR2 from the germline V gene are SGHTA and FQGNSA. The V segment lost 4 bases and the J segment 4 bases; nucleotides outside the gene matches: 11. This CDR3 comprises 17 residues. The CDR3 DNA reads TGTGCCAGCAGCTGGAACACCGGGACAGGATTCACCGGGGAGCTGTTTTTT. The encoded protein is CASSWNTGTGFTGELFF.

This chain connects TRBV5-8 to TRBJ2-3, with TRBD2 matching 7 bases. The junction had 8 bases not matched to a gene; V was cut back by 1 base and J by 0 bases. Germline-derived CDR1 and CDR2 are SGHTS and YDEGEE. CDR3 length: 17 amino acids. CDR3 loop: CASSLWASGASTDTQYF. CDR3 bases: TGTGCCAGCAGCTTGTGGGCTAGCGGCGCCAGCACAGATACGCAGTATTTT. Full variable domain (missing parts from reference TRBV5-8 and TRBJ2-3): EAGVTQSPTHLIKTRGQQATLRCSPISGHTSVYWYQQALGLGLQFLLWYDEGEERNRGNFPPRFSGRQFPNYSSELNVNALELEDSALYLCASSLWASGASTDTQYFGPGTRLTVL.

This CDR3 is CASSYEVGGYGYTF. The CDR3 DNA reads as TGTGCCAGCAGTTACGAGGTTGGCGGCTATGGCTACACCTTC. The V gene is TRBV6-6, the J gene TRBJ1-2, with D uncertain. Germline V gene data show CDR1 as MNHNY and CDR2 as SVGAGI (reference sequence). The CDR3 extends over 14 amino acids. V was cut by 2 bases and J by 4 bases, with 11 bases left in between.

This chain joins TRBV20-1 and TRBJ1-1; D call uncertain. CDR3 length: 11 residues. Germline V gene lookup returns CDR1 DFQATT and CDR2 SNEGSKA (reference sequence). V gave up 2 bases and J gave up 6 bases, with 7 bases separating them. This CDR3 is CSARNMAEAFF. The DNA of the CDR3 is TGCAGTGCTAGAAACATGGCTGAAGCTTTCTTT.

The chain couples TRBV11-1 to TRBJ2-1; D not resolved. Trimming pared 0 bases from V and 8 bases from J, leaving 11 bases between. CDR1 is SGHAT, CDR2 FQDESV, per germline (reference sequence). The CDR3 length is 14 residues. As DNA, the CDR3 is TGTGCCAGCAGCTTAGCGGGCCCCGCTCATGAGCAGTTCTTC. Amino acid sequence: CASSLAGPAHEQFF.

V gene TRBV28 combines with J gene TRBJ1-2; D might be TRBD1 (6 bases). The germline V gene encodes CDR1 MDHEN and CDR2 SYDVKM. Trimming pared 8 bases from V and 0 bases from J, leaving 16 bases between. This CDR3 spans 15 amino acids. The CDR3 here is CASGEQGSTNYGYTF. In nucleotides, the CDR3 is TGTGCCAGCGGAGAACAGGGATCCACTAACTATGGCTACACCTTC.

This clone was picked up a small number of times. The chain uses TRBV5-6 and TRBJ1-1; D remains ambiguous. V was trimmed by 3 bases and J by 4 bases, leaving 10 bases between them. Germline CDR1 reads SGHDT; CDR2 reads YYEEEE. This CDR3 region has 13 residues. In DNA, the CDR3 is TGTGCCAGCAGCTCGTGGGCGGGCACTGAAGCTTTCTTT. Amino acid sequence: CASSSWAGTEAFF.

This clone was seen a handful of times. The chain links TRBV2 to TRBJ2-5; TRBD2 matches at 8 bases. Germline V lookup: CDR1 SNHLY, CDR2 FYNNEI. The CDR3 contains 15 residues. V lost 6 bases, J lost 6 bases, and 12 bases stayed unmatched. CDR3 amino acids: CASSPPGGRKQTQYF. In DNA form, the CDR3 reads TGTGCCAGCAGCCCGCCGGGGGGGCGGAAGCAGACCCAGTACTTC.

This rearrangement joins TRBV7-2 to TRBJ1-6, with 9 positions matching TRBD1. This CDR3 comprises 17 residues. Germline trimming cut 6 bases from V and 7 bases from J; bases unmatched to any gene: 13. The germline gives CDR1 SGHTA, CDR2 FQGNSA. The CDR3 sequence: CASRMRTGELGNSPLHF. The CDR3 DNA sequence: TGTGCCAGCAGGATGAGGACAGGGGAGTTAGGGAATTCACCCCTCCACTTT.

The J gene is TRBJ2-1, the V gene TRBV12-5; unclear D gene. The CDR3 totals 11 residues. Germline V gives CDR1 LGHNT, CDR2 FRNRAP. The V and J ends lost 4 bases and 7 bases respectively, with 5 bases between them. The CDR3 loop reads CASGSLNEQFF. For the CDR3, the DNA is TGTGCTAGTGGTTCCCTTAATGAGCAGTTCTTC. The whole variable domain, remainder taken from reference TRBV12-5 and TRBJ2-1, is DARVTQTPRHKVTEMGQEVTMRCQPILGHNTVFWYRQTMMQGLELLAYFRNRAPLDDSGMPKDRFSAEMPDATLATLKIQPSEPRDSAVYFCASGSLNEQFFGPGTRLTVL.

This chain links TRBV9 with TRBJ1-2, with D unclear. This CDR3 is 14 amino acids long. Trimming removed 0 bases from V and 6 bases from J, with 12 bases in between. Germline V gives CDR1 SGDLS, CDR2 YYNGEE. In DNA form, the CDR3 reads TGTGCCAGCAGCGTAGCTGAGGTCGATGATGGCTACACCTTC. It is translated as CASSVAEVDDGYTF.

This chain's CDR3 is CASSQGASGGGQETQYF. Written as DNA, the CDR3 is TGCGCCAGCAGCCAAGGGGCTAGCGGGGGGGGACAAGAGACCCAGTACTTC. The chain couples TRBV4-3 to TRBJ2-5; 12 bases match TRBD2. V gave up 1 base and J gave up 2 bases; unmatched junction bases: 5. There are 17 residues in the CDR3. Germline-derived CDR1 and CDR2 are LGHNA and YSLEER.

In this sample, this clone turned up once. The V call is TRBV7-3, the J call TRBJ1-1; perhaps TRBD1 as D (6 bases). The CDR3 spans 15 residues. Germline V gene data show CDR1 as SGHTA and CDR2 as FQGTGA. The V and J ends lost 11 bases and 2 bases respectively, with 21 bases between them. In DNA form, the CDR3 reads TGTGCCCGCCATTTGGTAGGGACACAAAACACTGAAGCTTTCTTT. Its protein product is CARHLVGTQNTEAFF.

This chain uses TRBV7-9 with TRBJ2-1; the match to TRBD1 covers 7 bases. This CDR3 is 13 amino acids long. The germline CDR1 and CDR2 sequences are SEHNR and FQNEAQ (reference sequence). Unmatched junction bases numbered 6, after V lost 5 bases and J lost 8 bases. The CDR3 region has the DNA TGTGCCAGCAGCAGGGGGCCCCGGGATGAGCAGTTCTTC. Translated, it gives CASSRGPRDEQFF.

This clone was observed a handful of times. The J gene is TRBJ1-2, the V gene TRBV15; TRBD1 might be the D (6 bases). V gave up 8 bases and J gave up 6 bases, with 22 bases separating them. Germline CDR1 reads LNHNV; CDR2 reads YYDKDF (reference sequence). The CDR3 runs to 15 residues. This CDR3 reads CATGGAVAGPHGYTF. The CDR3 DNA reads TGTGCCACCGGGGGGGCCGTGGCAGGGCCCCATGGCTACACCTTC.

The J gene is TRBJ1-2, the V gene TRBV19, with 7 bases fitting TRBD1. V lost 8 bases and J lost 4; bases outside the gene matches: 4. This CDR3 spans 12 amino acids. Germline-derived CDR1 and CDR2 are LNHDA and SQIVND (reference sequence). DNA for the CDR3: TGTGCCAGTTCGACAGGGACCTATGGCTACACCTTC. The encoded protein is CASSTGTYGYTF.

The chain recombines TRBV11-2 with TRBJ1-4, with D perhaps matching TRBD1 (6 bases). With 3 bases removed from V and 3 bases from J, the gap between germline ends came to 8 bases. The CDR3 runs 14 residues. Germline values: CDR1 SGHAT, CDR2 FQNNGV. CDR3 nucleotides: TGTGCCAGCAGCTTCTCAGGGGCTAATGAAAAACTGTTTTTT. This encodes CASSFSGANEKLFF.

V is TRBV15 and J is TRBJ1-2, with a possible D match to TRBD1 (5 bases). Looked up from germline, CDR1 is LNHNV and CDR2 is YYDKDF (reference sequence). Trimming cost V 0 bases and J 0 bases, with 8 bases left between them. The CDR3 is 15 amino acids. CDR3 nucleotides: TGTGCCACCAGCAGAGATCGGGGGGCTAACTATGGCTACACCTTC. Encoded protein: CATSRDRGANYGYTF.

The DNA for the CDR3 is TGTGCCAGCAGCTCCACACCGGGACTAGCGGGGACTAAAAATGAGCAGTTCTTC. It codes for CASSSTPGLAGTKNEQFF. V usage is TRBV7-3 and J usage is TRBJ2-1; 13 bases match TRBD2. The CDR3 is made up of 18 amino acids. Germline V CDR1 and CDR2: SGHTA, FQGTGA. The V gene end was trimmed by 4 bases and the J gene end by 7 bases; junction bases not matched to a gene: 13.

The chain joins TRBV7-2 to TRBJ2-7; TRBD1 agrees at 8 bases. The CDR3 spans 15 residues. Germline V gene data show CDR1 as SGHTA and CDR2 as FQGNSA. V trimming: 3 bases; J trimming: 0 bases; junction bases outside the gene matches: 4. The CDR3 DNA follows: TGTGCCAGCAGCTTGTCGACAGGGGTCTCCTACGAGCAGTACTTC. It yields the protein CASSLSTGVSYEQYF.

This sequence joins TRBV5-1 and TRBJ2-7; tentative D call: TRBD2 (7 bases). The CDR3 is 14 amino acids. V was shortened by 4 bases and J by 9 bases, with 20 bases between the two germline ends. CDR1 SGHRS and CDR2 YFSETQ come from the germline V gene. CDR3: CASSGPATGGGQYF. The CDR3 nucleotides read TGCGCCAGCAGCGGGCCCGCAACGGGGGGCGGGCAGTACTTC.

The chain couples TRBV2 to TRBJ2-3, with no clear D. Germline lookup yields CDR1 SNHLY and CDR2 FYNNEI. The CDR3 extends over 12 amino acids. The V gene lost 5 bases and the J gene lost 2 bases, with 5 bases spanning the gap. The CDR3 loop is CASSLSTDTQYF. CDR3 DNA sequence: TGTGCCAGCAGTCTCTCCACAGATACGCAGTATTTT.

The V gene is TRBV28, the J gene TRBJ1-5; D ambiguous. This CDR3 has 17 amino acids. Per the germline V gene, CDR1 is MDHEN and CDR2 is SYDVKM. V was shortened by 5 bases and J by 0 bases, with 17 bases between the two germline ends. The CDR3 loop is CASSLPTDYNSNQPQHF. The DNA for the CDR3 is TGTGCCAGCAGTCTGCCGACGGACTACAATAGCAATCAGCCCCAGCATTTT. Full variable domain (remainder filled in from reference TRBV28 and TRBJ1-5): DVKVTQSSRYLVKRTGEKVFLECVQDMDHENMFWYRQDPGLGLRLIYFSYDVKMKEKGDIPEGYSVSREKKERFSLILESASTNQTSMYLCASSLPTDYNSNQPQHFGDGTRLSIL.

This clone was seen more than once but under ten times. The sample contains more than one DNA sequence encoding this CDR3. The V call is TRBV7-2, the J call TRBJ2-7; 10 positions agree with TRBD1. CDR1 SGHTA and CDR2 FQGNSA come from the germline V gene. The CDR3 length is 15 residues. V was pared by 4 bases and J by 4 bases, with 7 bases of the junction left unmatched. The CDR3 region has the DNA TGTGCCAGCAGCTCAAATCCGGGACAGGGGTACGAGCAGTACTTC. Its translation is CASSSNPGQGYEQYF.

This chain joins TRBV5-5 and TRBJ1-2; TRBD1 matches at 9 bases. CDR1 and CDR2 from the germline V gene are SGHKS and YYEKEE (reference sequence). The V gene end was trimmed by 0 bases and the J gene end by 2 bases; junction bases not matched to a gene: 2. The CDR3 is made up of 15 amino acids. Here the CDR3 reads CASSLGGTGNYGYTF. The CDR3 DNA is TGTGCCAGCAGCTTGGGGGGGACAGGGAACTATGGCTACACCTTC.

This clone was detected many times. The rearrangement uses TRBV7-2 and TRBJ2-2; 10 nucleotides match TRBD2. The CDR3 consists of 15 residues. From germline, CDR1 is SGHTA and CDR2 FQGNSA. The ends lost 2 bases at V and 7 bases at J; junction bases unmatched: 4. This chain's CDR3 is CASSLLAGEGGELFF. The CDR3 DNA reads TGTGCCAGCAGCTTACTAGCGGGGGAGGGCGGGGAGCTGTTTTTT. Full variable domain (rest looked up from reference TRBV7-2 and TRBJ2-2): GAGVSQSPSNKVTEKGKDVELRCDPISGHTALYWYRQSLGQGLEFLIYFQGNSAPDKSGLPSDRFSAERTGGSVSTLTIQRTQQEDSAVYLCASSLLAGEGGELFFGEGSRLTVL.

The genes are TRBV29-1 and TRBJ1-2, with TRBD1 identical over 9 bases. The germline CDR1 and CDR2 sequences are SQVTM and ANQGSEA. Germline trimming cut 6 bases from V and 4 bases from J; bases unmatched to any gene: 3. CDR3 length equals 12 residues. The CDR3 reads CSVGTGTYGYTF. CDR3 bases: TGCAGCGTAGGGACAGGGACCTATGGCTACACCTTC.

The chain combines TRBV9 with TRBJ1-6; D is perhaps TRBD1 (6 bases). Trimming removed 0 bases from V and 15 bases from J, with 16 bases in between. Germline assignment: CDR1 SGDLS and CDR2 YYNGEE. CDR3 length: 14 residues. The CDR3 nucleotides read TGTGCCAGCAGCGTAGGGGTGTTGGGAGGGGGCCTCCACTTT. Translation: CASSVGVLGGGLHF.